This T cell receptor beta chain came from a study of blood T cell repertoires in COVID-19. CDR3 size: 17 residues. Germline V gene lookup returns CDR1 ENHRY and CDR2 SYGVKD. Trimming took 5 bases from V and 2 from J; bases not matched to a gene: 11. Profiled with immunoSEQ multiplex PCR; TCRdb holds only in-frame clones, not every one. Among 200,000 to 250,000 clones, more than 80% were seen once, and the ten largest hold about 2.5%. The chain couples TRBV10-3 to TRBJ2-1; 8 positions match TRBD2. This sequence originates from a man younger than 40 with COVID-19, enrolled during active disease. Sequences were obtained from peripheral blood. The CDR3 region has the DNA TGTGCCATCAGTTCTACTCTAAGCGGGAGCCCCTACAATGAGCAGTTCTTC. Amino acids: CAISSTLSGSPYNEQFF.